The rows below give T cell receptor beta chains drawn from one sample of a study of blood T cells in healthy people across ages. MiXCR, applied by TCRdb to the 5' RACE reads, yields one record per CDR3 protein. The profile covers 800,000 to 950,000 distinct CDR3 sequences, with about 48% appearing a single time and roughly 13% taken by the ten largest. Sequenced input: blood. The receptors stem from a man aged 25 to 40 in good health. Each CDR3 is given with its conserved first and last residue. A D gene is named only where the DNA matches it firmly. Size is stated for part of the rows, as once, few or many counts, or as a class when the clone is expanded.

J | size | V | D | DNA | CDR3
TRBJ2-2 | many | TRBV4-1 | - | TGCGCCAGCAGCCCCAGCCGGAGGTTTGCCGGGGAGCTGTTTTTT | CASSPSRRFAGELFF
TRBJ1-5 | - | TRBV7-2 | TRBD1 | TGTGCCAGCAGCTCCCGGACAGGGGGCAGCCAGCCCCAGCATTTT | CASSSRTGGSQPQHF
TRBJ1-1 | - | TRBV28 | - | TGTGCCAGCACCTATTCCCACACTGAAGCTTTCTTT | CASTYSHTEAFF
TRBJ2-5 | - | TRBV20-1 | TRBD2 | TGCAGTGCTAGTAAGCGGGGACTAAAAGAGACCCAGTACTTC | CSASKRGLKETQYF
TRBJ2-7 | - | TRBV29-1 | - | TGCAGCGTCTCTCAGAGTTACGAGCAGTACTTC | CSVSQSYEQYF
TRBJ1-2 | few | TRBV7-2 | TRBD1 | TGTGCCAGCGGCGACAGGGCGGGAAATGGCTACACCTTC | CASGDRAGNGYTF
TRBJ1-5 | few | TRBV10-3 | - | TGTGCCATCAGTGAGAATGGGGGGCCCCAGCCCCAGCATTTT | CAISENGGPQPQHF
TRBJ2-7 | few | TRBV20-1 | TRBD2 | TGCAGTGCCGTAGCGGGGGCCGCCTACGAGCAGTACTTC | CSAVAGAAYEQYF
TRBJ1-6 | - | TRBV5-1 | - | TGCGCCAGCAGCTCGGACCAGGGGCAGGATTCACCCCTCCACTTT | CASSSDQGQDSPLHF
TRBJ2-7 | few | TRBV28 | - | TGTGCCAGCAGTTCGCCCGGGACAGCGGGCGAGCAGTACTTC | CASSSPGTAGEQYF
TRBJ2-3 | many | TRBV11-3 | TRBD1 | TGTGCCAGCAGCCAAGGGACAGCGGGCACAGATACGCAGTATTTT | CASSQGTAGTDTQYF
TRBJ1-4 | - | TRBV29-1 | - | TGCAGCGTGGGGGCACAGCTTAATGAAAAACTGTTTTTT | CSVGAQLNEKLFF
TRBJ2-1 | - | TRBV20-1 | TRBD2 | TGCAGTGGAGCGGGGGCCTATAGCTCCTACAATGAGCAGTTCTTC | CSGAGAYSSYNEQFF
TRBJ1-1 | - | TRBV2 | TRBD1 | TGTGTCAGCACGGGGACAGGGGAGAGCACTGAAGCTTTCTTT | CVSTGTGESTEAFF
TRBJ1-1 | once | TRBV27 | TRBD1 | TGTGCCAGCAGTTCCTGGCGGACAGGGGCGTATCAACGGGCTTTCTTT | CASSSWRTGAYQRAFF
TRBJ2-7 | - | TRBV16 | - | TGTGCCAGCAGCCAATCGCCAGGTAGCCCCTACGAGCAGTACTTC | CASSQSPGSPYEQYF
TRBJ2-7 | - | TRBV4-1 | TRBD2 | TGTGCCAGCAGCCAAGATCTTGGACTAGCGGCCTACGAGCAGTACTTC | CASSQDLGLAAYEQYF
TRBJ2-7 | - | TRBV2 | - | TGTGCCAGCAGTGCCCCCGGGCCCTACGAGCAGTACTTC | CASSAPGPYEQYF
TRBJ2-1 | - | TRBV4-1 | - | TGCGCCAGCAGCCGACACCCCTTGAGGGGGGCCTACAATGAGCAGTTCTTC | CASSRHPLRGAYNEQFF
TRBJ1-2 | many | TRBV20-1 | - | TGCAGTGCTAGCTCCTATGGCTACACCTTC | CSASSYGYTF
TRBJ2-4 | few | TRBV21-1 | - | TGTGCCAGCAGCAAAGTGTCCACAGGGGCCAAAAACATTCAGTACTTC | CASSKVSTGAKNIQYF
TRBJ1-1 | - | TRBV28 | TRBD1 | TGTGCCAGCAGTCTCCCGAGGACAGGGGTGCGGGCTTTCTTT | CASSLPRTGVRAFF
TRBJ1-1 | - | TRBV4-1 | - | TGCGCCAGCAGTCAACCCCCAGGGCTGAACACTGAAGCTTTCTTT | CASSQPPGLNTEAFF
TRBJ2-3 | - | TRBV24-1 | - | TGTGCCACCAGTAAGACGGGGGGCTCCACAGATACGCAGTATTTT | CATSKTGGSTDTQYF
TRBJ2-1 | - | TRBV6-6 | - | TGTGCCAGCAGTTACTCGGAGGCGGGGTACAATGAGCAGTTCTTC | CASSYSEAGYNEQFF
TRBJ2-3 | - | TRBV3-1 | - | TGTGCCAGCAGTCCCATGGGGACGGCTAGCACAGATACGCAGTATTTT | CASSPMGTASTDTQYF
TRBJ2-1 | few | TRBV5-1 | TRBD2 | TGCGCCAGCAGCTTGGCTAGCGGGGGATACAATAATGAGCAGTTCTTC | CASSLASGGYNNEQFF
TRBJ1-3 | - | TRBV9 | - | TGTGCCAGCAGCGTGCGGGACTCTGGAAACACCATATATTTT | CASSVRDSGNTIYF
TRBJ1-5 | - | TRBV24-1 | - | TGTGCCACCAGTGGTGACAGAGCCAATCAGCCCCAGCATTTT | CATSGDRANQPQHF
TRBJ2-1 | - | TRBV6-2/TRBV6-3 | - | TGTGCCAGCAGTCAGACACCTACCTCCTACCATGAGCAGTTCTTC | CASSQTPTSYHEQFF
TRBJ2-3 | - | TRBV11-3 | - | TGTGCCAGCAGCTTAGACGCAGGGAATACGCAGTATTTT | CASSLDAGNTQYF
TRBJ2-2 | - | TRBV5-6 | - | TGTGCCAGCAGCTCACCCGTCGGACTCTCAAACACCGGGGAGCTGTTTTTT | CASSSPVGLSNTGELFF
TRBJ1-5 | - | TRBV25-1 | - | TGTGCCAGCAGTGAAGGGATGGGGAGGACGAGTCAGCCCCAGCATTTT | CASSEGMGRTSQPQHF
TRBJ1-1 | - | TRBV11-3 | TRBD1 | TGTGCCAGCATCTCACAGGGGAGGACTGAAGCTTTCTTT | CASISQGRTEAFF
TRBJ2-5 | - | TRBV4-1 | - | TGCGCCAGCAGCAGATTCTCTAGGGGGATTGGAGAGACCCAGTACTTC | CASSRFSRGIGETQYF
TRBJ1-5 | many | TRBV24-1 | TRBD1 | TGTGCCACCAGTGATTCGGCGACAGGGATTAGGGATCAGCCCCAGCATTTT | CATSDSATGIRDQPQHF
TRBJ2-3 | few | TRBV10-3 | - | TGTGCCATCAGCGGGGACATAAGCACAGATACGCAGTATTTT | CAISGDISTDTQYF
TRBJ2-5 | few | TRBV6-2/TRBV6-3 | - | TGTGCCAGCAGTTACCAACTAGTTACCGAGACCCAGTACTTC | CASSYQLVTETQYF
TRBJ2-4 | - | TRBV27 | - | TGTGCCAGCAGTTTATCCGTCTTAGCCAAAAACATTCAGTACTTC | CASSLSVLAKNIQYF
TRBJ2-1 | few | TRBV7-3 | - | TGTGCCAGCAGCTTCGGAGTCGAGCAGTTCTTC | CASSFGVEQFF
TRBJ2-3 | - | TRBV29-1 | TRBD1 | TGCAGCTTCGCCGGGAGCCAGGGGGCGTGGGATACGCAGTATTTT | CSFAGSQGAWDTQYF
TRBJ2-1 | - | TRBV4-1 | TRBD2 | TGCGCCAGCAGGCGAGGGGAGGGCCCCTACAATGAGCAGTTCTTC | CASRRGEGPYNEQFF
TRBJ2-7 | - | TRBV27 | - | TGTGCCAGCAGTTTCGTCGACAGAGTCTACGAGCAGTACTTC | CASSFVDRVYEQYF
TRBJ1-2 | - | TRBV6-2/TRBV6-3 | TRBD1 | TGTGCCAGCAGCCCGGAGACCCTATGGGACAGGGTTCCTGTCTCTGGCTACACCTTC | CASSPETLWDRVPVSGYTF
TRBJ2-3 | few | TRBV2 | TRBD2 | TGTGCCAGCATTCCACCCGGGGGAGGGGCCACAGATACGCAGTATTTT | CASIPPGGGATDTQYF
TRBJ2-7 | - | TRBV6-5 | TRBD1 | TGTGCCAGCACGAACCCGGGCGACAGGGTATCCGAGCAGTACTTC | CASTNPGDRVSEQYF
TRBJ1-1 | - | TRBV7-8 | - | TGTGCCAGCAGCCATGGCAGGGCAGAGGAAGCTTTCTTT | CASSHGRAEEAFF
TRBJ2-7 | - | TRBV18 | - | TGTGCCAGCTCATCCGCAGGGGGGACTAACTACGAGCAGTACTTC | CASSSAGGTNYEQYF
TRBJ2-1 | - | TRBV10-3 | TRBD1 | TGTGCCATCAGTGAAGGGACAGGGATCTATGAGCAGTTCTTC | CAISEGTGIYEQFF
TRBJ2-2 | few | TRBV6-1 | TRBD1 | TGTGCCAGCAGTGATCCCCCAGGGGGAAATGCCGGGGAGCTGTTTTTT | CASSDPPGGNAGELFF
TRBJ1-5 | - | TRBV18 | - | TGTGCCAGCTCAGACAGATATCGTCAGCCCCAGCATTTT | CASSDRYRQPQHF
TRBJ2-1 | - | TRBV20-1 | TRBD2 | TGCAGTGCTAGGGGGACTAGCCCCTCCTACAATGAGCAGTTCTTC | CSARGTSPSYNEQFF
TRBJ1-2 | - | TRBV6-2/TRBV6-3 | - | TGTGCCAGCAGGCCCGACCCGGGATTTCCATTTAACTATGGCTACACCTTC | CASRPDPGFPFNYGYTF
TRBJ2-7 | - | TRBV20-1 | TRBD2 | TGCAGTGCTAGCAAGCGGGGGGGCTACGAGCAGTACTTC | CSASKRGGYEQYF
TRBJ2-7 | many | TRBV12-3/TRBV12-4 | TRBD1 | TGTGCCAGCAGTTTAGGAAGGGGGCTGAGCTCCTACGAGCAGTACTTC | CASSLGRGLSSYEQYF
TRBJ2-1 | - | TRBV2 | TRBD1 | TGTGCCAGCAGTGTAGACAGGGAGAGTTACAATGAGCAGTTCTTC | CASSVDRESYNEQFF
TRBJ2-1 | few | TRBV29-1 | - | TGCAGCGGCGAACAGGGTTTCGATGAGCAGTTCTTC | CSGEQGFDEQFF
TRBJ2-5 | - | TRBV11-2 | - | TGTGCCAGCAGCTTTGGGGTCCAAGAGACCCAGTACTTC | CASSFGVQETQYF
TRBJ2-3 | - | TRBV10-3 | TRBD2 | TGTGCCATCAAAGCGGGAGCGTGGACAGATACGCAGTATTTT | CAIKAGAWTDTQYF